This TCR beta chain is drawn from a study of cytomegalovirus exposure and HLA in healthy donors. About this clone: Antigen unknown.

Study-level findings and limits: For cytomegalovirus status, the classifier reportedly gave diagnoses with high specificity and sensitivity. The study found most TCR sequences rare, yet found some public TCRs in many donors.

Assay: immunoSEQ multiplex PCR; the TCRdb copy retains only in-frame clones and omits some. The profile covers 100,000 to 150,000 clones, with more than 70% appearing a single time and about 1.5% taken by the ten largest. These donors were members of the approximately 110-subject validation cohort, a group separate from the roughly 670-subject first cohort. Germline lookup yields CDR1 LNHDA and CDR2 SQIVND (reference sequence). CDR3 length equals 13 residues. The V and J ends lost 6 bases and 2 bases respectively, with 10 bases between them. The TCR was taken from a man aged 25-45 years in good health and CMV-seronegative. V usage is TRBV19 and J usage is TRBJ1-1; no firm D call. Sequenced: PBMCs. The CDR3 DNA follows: TGTGCCAGTAGCGCCAGGTACAACACTGAAGCTTTCTTT. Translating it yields CASSARYNTEAFF.